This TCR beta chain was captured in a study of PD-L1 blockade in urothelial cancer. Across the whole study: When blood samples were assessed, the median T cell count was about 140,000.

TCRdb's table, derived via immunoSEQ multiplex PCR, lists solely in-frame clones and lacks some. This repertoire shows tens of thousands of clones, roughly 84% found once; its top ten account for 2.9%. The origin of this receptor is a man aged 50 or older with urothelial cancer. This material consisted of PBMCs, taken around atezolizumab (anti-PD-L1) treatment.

The chain's CDR3 is CASSFSGTLLADTDTQYF. DNA for the CDR3: TGTGCCAGCAGTTTCTCGGGCACGCTGCTAGCGGACACAGATACGCAGTATTTT. The chain is built from TRBV28 and TRBJ2-3, with 7 bases identical to TRBD2. The CDR3 loop spans 18 amino acids. Germline V lookup: CDR1 MDHEN, CDR2 SYDVKM. Unmatched junction bases numbered 14, after V lost 3 bases and J lost 2 bases.